This T cell receptor (beta chain) was retrieved from a study of blood T cell repertoires in COVID-19. Those designated as exposed participants met a COVID-19 case within 2 weeks before study entry. The V gene end was trimmed by 6 bases and the J gene end by 5 bases; junction bases not matched to a gene: 6. Germline V gene lookup returns CDR1 LNHDA and CDR2 SQIVND (reference sequence). This CDR3 has 14 residues. Profiling relied on immunoSEQ multiplex PCR, and the TCRdb table lists in-frame clones only, not all of them. The profile covers a few hundred thousand clones, with approximately 78% appearing a single time and roughly 5.3% taken by the ten largest.

This TCR came from a man between 40 and 49 years old who had been exposed to COVID-19. This chain connects TRBV19 to TRBJ1-5, with 8 bases identical to TRBD1. Sequences were obtained from PBMCs or T cells enriched from blood (not recorded which). The CDR3 loop is CASSPGTGHQPQHF. For the CDR3, the DNA is TGTGCCAGTAGCCCCGGGACAGGACATCAGCCCCAGCATTTT.